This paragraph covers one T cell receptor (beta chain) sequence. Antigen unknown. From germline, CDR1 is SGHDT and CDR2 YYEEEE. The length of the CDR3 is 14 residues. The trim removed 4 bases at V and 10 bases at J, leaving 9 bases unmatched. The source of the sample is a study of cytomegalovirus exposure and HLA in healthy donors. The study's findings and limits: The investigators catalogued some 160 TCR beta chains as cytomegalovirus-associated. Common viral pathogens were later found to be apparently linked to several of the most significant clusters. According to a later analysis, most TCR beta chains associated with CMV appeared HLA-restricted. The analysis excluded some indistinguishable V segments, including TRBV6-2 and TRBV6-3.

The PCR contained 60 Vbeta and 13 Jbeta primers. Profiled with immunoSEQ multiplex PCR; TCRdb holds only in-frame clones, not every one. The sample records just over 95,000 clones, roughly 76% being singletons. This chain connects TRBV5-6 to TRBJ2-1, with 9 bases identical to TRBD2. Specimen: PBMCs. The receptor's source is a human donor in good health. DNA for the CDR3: TGTGCCAGCAGCCGACTAGCGGTCGCGGCCGAGCAGTTCTTC. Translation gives CASSRLAVAAEQFF.